Each of the 18 T cell receptor beta chains below was sequenced from the same sample in a study of blood T cell repertoires in COVID-19 (TCRdb year 2020). Libraries came from the immunoSEQ multiplex PCR assay. Sourced from immuneACCESS, this table was stored by TCRdb with only in-frame sequences that have V and J called. A share of the clones is absent; for the studies checked, an unresolved V gene accounts for under half, and the remainder has no known explanation. This sample gives roughly 670,000 clones in total; over 80% of them show up just once. Approximately 0.25% of the sample comes from the top ten. Sequencing was performed on peripheral blood. The receptors here all came from a woman aged 18-29 years with acute or convalescent COVID-19.

This chain joins TRBV30 and TRBJ1-2; 11 bases fit TRBD1. V was pared by 5 bases and J by 0 bases, with 2 bases of the junction left unmatched. In germline, CDR1 is GTSNPN, CDR2 SVGIG (reference sequence). The CDR3 runs 14 residues. In nucleotides, the CDR3 is TGTGCCTGGGGACAGGGGGCGGCTAACTATGGCTACACCTTC. Translated, it gives CAWGQGAANYGYTF.

This chain links TRBV2 with TRBJ1-1; unclear D gene. CDR1 is SNHLY and CDR2 is FYNNEI in the germline V gene. CDR3 size: 14 residues. The V end lost 7 bases, the J end lost 0 bases, and 12 bases lay between the germline ends. The CDR3 is CASIVRRLNTEAFF. CDR3 bases: TGTGCCAGCATCGTCAGGCGACTGAACACTGAAGCTTTCTTT.

The chain employs TRBV7-9 and TRBJ1-1, with D maybe TRBD1 (6 bases). The CDR3 is 13 residues long. CDR1 is SEHNR, CDR2 FQNEAQ, per germline (reference sequence). The CDR3 reads CASTGSMNTEAFF. For the CDR3, the DNA is TGTGCTTCGACAGGTTCCATGAACACTGAAGCTTTCTTT.

The chain carries TRBV1 and TRBJ2-7; the table names TRBD2, a call not compared with the DNA. TRBV1 is annotated as a pseudogene. The CDR3 spans 12 residues. CDR3 nucleotides: TGCACCAGCAGCCAAGACTATCTCGAGCAGTACTTC. This gives the protein CTSSQDYLEQYF.

This chain joins TRBV28 and TRBJ1-2, with D tentatively TRBD1 (6 bases). Germline CDR1 reads MDHEN; CDR2 reads SYDVKM. V shed 6 bases and J shed 4 bases, with 12 bases lying between them. The CDR3 sequence is 13 residues long. The CDR3 bases are TGTGCCAGCAGCCCAGGGGTGTTCTATGGCTACACCTTC. It codes for CASSPGVFYGYTF.

The chain uses TRBV7-2 and TRBJ2-3; D remains ambiguous. The CDR3 spans 16 residues. Deletions cut 0 bases from V and 1 base from J, with 11 bases between. The germline V gene has CDR1 SGHTA and CDR2 FQGNSA. The DNA for the CDR3 is TGTGCCAGCAGCTTAGCGGTCCCCCCAGGCACAGATACGCAGTATTTT. The encoded protein is CASSLAVPPGTDTQYF.

The V gene is TRBV6-5, the J gene TRBJ1-2, with D possibly being TRBD1 (5 bases). CDR3 length: 15 residues. Germline V CDR1 and CDR2: MNHEY, SVGAGI. Trimming pared 0 bases from V and 6 bases from J, leaving 14 bases between. The CDR3 nucleotides read TGTGCCAGCAGTTACTCAAGGCGGGACTCCGATGGCTACACCTTC. This sequence encodes CASSYSRRDSDGYTF.

The chain combines TRBV20-1 with TRBJ2-7; 10 bases fit TRBD2. Germline V gives CDR1 DFQATT, CDR2 SNEGSKA (reference sequence). This CDR3 is 17 amino acids long. V was clipped by 3 bases and J by 3 bases; unmatched bases: 14. The CDR3 bases are TGCAGTGCTAGTCCAACAACTCCGGGACTAGCGTTCTACGAGCAGTACTTC. Translation: CSASPTTPGLAFYEQYF.

The chain joins TRBV5-4 to TRBJ1-6; 7 positions agree with TRBD1. Germline CDR1 is SGHNT and CDR2 is YYREEE (reference sequence). With V trimmed by 3 bases and J by 14 bases, 8 bases remained unmatched. This CDR3 is built from 13 residues. The DNA of the CDR3 is TGTGCCAGCAGCTACAACAGGGGCCAGACCCTCCACTTT. This translates into CASSYNRGQTLHF.

The chain is built from TRBV7-9 and TRBJ2-1; 7 bases agree with TRBD1. V was clipped by 5 bases and J by 2 bases; unmatched bases: 6. Germline V gene data show CDR1 as SEHNR and CDR2 as FQNEAQ (reference sequence). The CDR3 runs to 15 residues. This CDR3 reads CASSEQGNPYNEQFF. The CDR3 coding sequence is TGTGCCAGCAGCGAACAGGGGAATCCCTACAATGAGCAGTTCTTC.

The rearrangement uses TRBV6-5 and TRBJ1-4; TRBD1 might be the D (5 bases). Germline CDR1 MNHEY, CDR2 SVGAGI. The CDR3 is 14 amino acids. V lost 7 bases to trimming and J lost 5 bases, with 14 bases between them. The CDR3 DNA is TGTGCCAGCAAAAGACAGCTCCTAAATGAAAAACTGTTTTTT. Translating it yields CASKRQLLNEKLFF.

The CDR3 DNA is TGTGCCAGCAGTGAGGAGGGGGGGATTGGTACGCAGTATTTT. It yields the protein CASSEEGGIGTQYF. The chain combines TRBV2 with TRBJ2-3; D might be TRBD2 (7 bases). Per germline, CDR1 SNHLY and CDR2 FYNNEI. Deletions cut 3 bases from V and 8 bases from J, with 15 bases between. This CDR3 is 14 amino acids long.

This sequence joins TRBV5-1 and TRBJ1-2; D not certain. Trimming removed 6 bases from V and 2 bases from J, with 14 bases in between. Per the germline V gene, CDR1 is SGHRS and CDR2 is YFSETQ. There are 14 residues in the CDR3. In DNA, the CDR3 is TGCGCCAGCAAAGGTACTACTCTGAACTATGGCTACACCTTC. Translation: CASKGTTLNYGYTF.

The rearrangement uses TRBV5-6 and TRBJ1-1; D gene ambiguous. Germline values: CDR1 SGHDT, CDR2 YYEEEE. The CDR3 totals 15 residues. Between the trimmed V and J ends, which lost 3 bases and 1 base, there was a span of 13 bases. The DNA for the CDR3 is TGTGCCAGCAGCTCCCCGGGGTCCGGGAACACTGAAGCTTTCTTT. Protein sequence: CASSSPGSGNTEAFF.

The rearrangement joins TRBV7-9 to TRBJ1-6; 8 bases fit TRBD1. V shed 2 bases, J shed 7 bases, and the junction held 4 bases outside the gene matches. This CDR3 spans 15 amino acids. Germline CDR1 reads SEHNR; CDR2 reads FQNEAQ (reference sequence). The CDR3 DNA follows: TGTGCCAGCAGCTTAACAGGGACAGGAAATTCACCCCTCCACTTT. Translation: CASSLTGTGNSPLHF.

The rearrangement links TRBV7-2 to TRBJ1-1; 9 positions agree with TRBD1. The V segment lost 6 bases and the J segment 6 bases; nucleotides outside the gene matches: 5. There are 13 residues in the CDR3. Per the germline V gene, CDR1 is SGHTA and CDR2 is FQGNSA. Here the CDR3 DNA reads TGTGCCAGCAGATTACAGGGGGCGGCTGAAGCTTTCTTT. Residues: CASRLQGAAEAFF.

The V and J genes are TRBV18 and TRBJ1-5; TRBD1 matches at 7 bases. V lost 6 bases to trimming and J lost 4 bases; unmatched junction nucleotides: 6. CDR1 is KGHSH, CDR2 LQKENI, per germline. This CDR3 contains 14 residues. The CDR3, as DNA: TGTGCCAGCTCCGACAGGGCCTTTAATCAGCCCCAGCATTTT. Its protein is CASSDRAFNQPQHF.

This clone was seen at least ten times. This chain uses TRBV12-5 with TRBJ2-7; unclear D gene. The CDR3 length is 12 residues. Germline CDR1 LGHNT, CDR2 FRNRAP. The ends were cut back, 7 bases at V and 6 bases at J, with 13 bases in the middle. In DNA, the CDR3 is TGTGCTAGTGCCCTACTAAGTCTCGAGCAGTACTTC. Residues: CASALLSLEQYF.